A selection of T cell receptor beta chains follows, all from one sample in a study of T-cell reconstitution after alpha-beta-depleted transplantation in children. TCRdb re-analysed the PCR reads in MiXCR, keeping a single row per CDR3 protein. The repertoire holds 250,000 to 300,000 distinct CDR3 sequences, with around 9.6% as singletons. Sequenced here: PBMCs from the stem cell graft donor, sampled from the stem cell graft. The source of these receptors is a human donor who donated a stem cell graft to a child with SCID. CDR3s include the opening cysteine and the closing phenylalanine or tryptophan. D genes are given only for firm matches. Clone size is given for some rows only: seen once, a few or many times, or a class if the clone is expanded.

D: NA
V: TRBV3-1
J: TRBJ1-1
size: NA
CDR3: CASSLNGRNTEAFF
DNA: TGTGCCAGCAGCCTCAACGGGCGGAACACTGAAGCTTTCTTT

D: TRBD1
V: TRBV7-9
J: TRBJ2-7
size: few
CDR3: CASSPQGTGVDEQYF
DNA: TGTGCCAGCAGCCCCCAGGGGACAGGGGTCGACGAGCAGTACTTC

D: TRBD2
V: TRBV7-9
J: TRBJ2-7
size: few
CDR3: CASSYLAGGHEQYF
DNA: TGTGCCAGCAGTTACCTAGCGGGGGGCCACGAGCAGTACTTC

D: TRBD2
V: TRBV7-2
J: TRBJ2-3
size: NA
CDR3: CASSLEPGEGDTQYF
DNA: TGTGCCAGCAGCTTAGAGCCGGGGGAGGGAGATACGCAGTATTTT

D: TRBD1
V: TRBV20-1
J: TRBJ2-2
size: few
CDR3: CSALPGGSDTGELFF
DNA: TGCAGTGCGTTACCAGGGGGTTCGGACACCGGGGAGCTGTTTTTT

D: TRBD1
V: TRBV7-3
J: TRBJ1-1
size: NA
CDR3: CASRPGTGNSLDTEAFF
DNA: TGTGCCAGCAGGCCCGGGACAGGGAATAGTCTTGACACTGAAGCTTTCTTT

D: NA
V: TRBV4-1
J: TRBJ1-4
size: NA
CDR3: CASSQDRRDGQKLFF
DNA: TGCGCCAGCAGCCAAGACCGCCGGGACGGGCAAAAACTGTTTTTT

D: NA
V: TRBV12-3/TRBV12-4
J: TRBJ2-2
size: NA
CDR3: CASSLAGQGLKELFF
DNA: TGTGCCAGCAGTTTAGCGGGTCAGGGACTGAAGGAGCTGTTTTTT

D: NA
V: TRBV6-1
J: TRBJ2-7
size: NA
CDR3: CASRKEGPATYEQYF
DNA: TGTGCCAGCAGGAAAGAGGGACCGGCAACCTACGAGCAGTACTTC

D: TRBD1
V: TRBV10-3
J: TRBJ2-6
size: few
CDR3: CAISARDSIFSGANVLTF
DNA: TGTGCCATCAGTGCACGGGACAGTATCTTCTCTGGGGCCAACGTCCTGACTTTC

D: NA
V: TRBV20-1
J: TRBJ2-7
size: NA
CDR3: CSASLGNYEQYF
DNA: TGCAGTGCTAGTTTGGGGAACTACGAGCAGTACTTC

D: NA
V: TRBV4-1
J: TRBJ2-5
size: NA
CDR3: CASSQDGRTETQYF
DNA: TGCGCCAGCAGCCAAGATGGGCGGACGGAGACCCAGTACTTC

D: NA
V: TRBV4-2
J: TRBJ2-7
size: NA
CDR3: CASSQEASPSYEQYF
DNA: TGTGCCAGCAGCCAAGAGGCCTCTCCCTCCTACGAGCAGTACTTC

D: TRBD1
V: TRBV7-9
J: TRBJ1-6
size: NA
CDR3: CASSSGTGENSPLHF
DNA: TGTGCCAGCAGCTCCGGGACAGGGGAAAATTCACCCCTCCACTTT

D: TRBD2
V: TRBV5-1
J: TRBJ2-1
size: few
CDR3: CASSVPLPGGPYNEQFF
DNA: TGCGCCAGCAGCGTCCCGCTCCCGGGGGGACCCTACAATGAGCAGTTCTTC

D: NA
V: TRBV5-5
J: TRBJ2-3
size: NA
CDR3: CASSFSGPATDTQYF
DNA: TGTGCCAGCAGCTTCAGTGGTCCGGCCACAGATACGCAGTATTTT

D: NA
V: TRBV7-9
J: TRBJ1-1
size: NA
CDR3: CASSFPSISNTEAFF
DNA: TGTGCCAGCAGCTTTCCCTCGATCTCAAACACTGAAGCTTTCTTT

D: NA
V: TRBV7-2
J: TRBJ2-3
size: few
CDR3: CASSFRGQNTQYF
DNA: TGTGCCAGCAGCTTCAGAGGACAGAATACGCAGTATTTT

D: TRBD2
V: TRBV27
J: TRBJ2-7
size: many
CDR3: CASSLSPPSRGGYYEQYF
DNA: TGTGCCAGCAGTTTGTCCCCCCCCTCTCGCGGGGGGTACTACGAGCAGTACTTC

D: NA
V: TRBV10-3
J: TRBJ2-3
size: NA
CDR3: CAISPGTTSTDTQYF
DNA: TGTGCCATCAGCCCCGGGACCACTAGCACAGATACGCAGTATTTT

D: TRBD1
V: TRBV20-1
J: TRBJ1-2
size: few
CDR3: CSASDRGPYGYTF
DNA: TGCAGTGCAAGTGACAGGGGCCCCTATGGCTACACCTTC

D: NA
V: TRBV20-1
J: TRBJ2-3
size: few
CDR3: CSASGDTSTDTQYF
DNA: TGCAGTGCTAGTGGGGACACCAGCACAGATACGCAGTATTTT

D: NA
V: TRBV11-2
J: TRBJ2-3
size: few
CDR3: CASSPGAGADTQYF
DNA: TGTGCCAGCAGCCCGGGGGCCGGTGCCGATACGCAGTATTTT

D: TRBD1
V: TRBV6-5
J: TRBJ1-2
size: NA
CDR3: CASVRAGTGYGYTF
DNA: TGTGCCAGCGTTCGAGCAGGGACAGGGTATGGCTACACCTTC

D: TRBD1
V: TRBV6-1
J: TRBJ1-1
size: few
CDR3: CASSPGQGQMNTEAFF
DNA: TGTGCCAGCAGTCCTGGACAGGGACAGATGAACACTGAAGCTTTCTTT

D: NA
V: TRBV6-1
J: TRBJ2-7
size: many
CDR3: CASSERTGTYEQYF
DNA: TGTGCCAGCAGTGAAAGAACAGGCACCTACGAGCAGTACTTC

D: TRBD1
V: TRBV7-8
J: TRBJ1-1
size: few
CDR3: CASSSRGPNTEAFF
DNA: TGTGCCAGCAGCTCCAGGGGGCCCAACACTGAAGCTTTCTTT

D: NA
V: TRBV15
J: TRBJ1-5
size: few
CDR3: CATSRDKGNQPQHF
DNA: TGTGCCACCAGCAGAGATAAGGGCAATCAGCCCCAGCATTTT

D: TRBD2
V: TRBV7-9
J: TRBJ2-7
size: NA
CDR3: CASSPGAGGPNEQYF
DNA: TGTGCCAGCAGCCCTGGAGCGGGGGGGCCCAACGAGCAGTACTTC

D: NA
V: TRBV5-1
J: TRBJ2-3
size: NA
CDR3: CASSFPGNWEDTQYF
DNA: TGCGCCAGCAGCTTTCCGGGCAACTGGGAGGATACGCAGTATTTT

D: NA
V: TRBV10-3
J: TRBJ2-1
size: few
CDR3: CAIRPPREKGNEQFF
DNA: TGTGCCATCAGGCCGCCCCGGGAGAAGGGCAATGAGCAGTTCTTC

D: NA
V: TRBV7-3
J: TRBJ2-3
size: many
CDR3: CASSLGPLTDTQYF
DNA: TGTGCCAGCAGCTTAGGCCCGCTCACAGATACGCAGTATTTT

D: NA
V: TRBV11-2
J: TRBJ2-1
size: few
CDR3: CASSSGPYLPNEQFF
DNA: TGTGCCAGCAGCTCGGGGCCCTACCTGCCCAATGAGCAGTTCTTC

D: NA
V: TRBV7-6
J: TRBJ2-7
size: few
CDR3: CASSPWGEAYEQYF
DNA: TGTGCCAGCAGCCCGTGGGGGGAAGCGTACGAGCAGTACTTC

D: NA
V: TRBV6-5
J: TRBJ2-2
size: many
CDR3: CASSFFTGELFF
DNA: TGTGCCAGCAGTTTCTTCACCGGGGAGCTGTTTTTT

D: NA
V: TRBV9
J: TRBJ2-2
size: NA
CDR3: CASSVHYTGELFF
DNA: TGTGCCAGCAGCGTGCATTACACCGGGGAGCTGTTTTTT

D: NA
V: TRBV7-9
J: TRBJ1-1
size: few
CDR3: CASSVQFEAFF
DNA: TGTGCCAGCAGCGTACAGTTTGAAGCTTTCTTT

D: NA
V: TRBV20-1
J: TRBJ1-5
size: few
CDR3: CSAKDSTGGSNQPQHF
DNA: TGCAGTGCTAAAGACAGTACCGGGGGTAGCAATCAGCCCCAGCATTTT

D: TRBD1
V: TRBV6-2/TRBV6-3
J: TRBJ2-7
size: few
CDR3: CASRPSGQGPQQYF
DNA: TGTGCCAGCAGACCTTCAGGACAGGGACCACAGCAGTACTTC

D: NA
V: TRBV6-5
J: TRBJ1-5
size: few
CDR3: CASTGNSNQPQHF
DNA: TGTGCCAGCACCGGGAATAGCAATCAGCCCCAGCATTTT

D: NA
V: TRBV6-1
J: TRBJ1-1
size: few
CDR3: CASSFGNMGLNTEAFF
DNA: TGTGCCAGCTCTTTCGGGAATATGGGGTTGAACACTGAAGCTTTCTTT

D: NA
V: TRBV6-5
J: TRBJ1-2
size: many
CDR3: CASSSLELYGYTF
DNA: TGTGCCAGCAGTTCGTTGGAACTCTATGGCTACACCTTC

D: TRBD1
V: TRBV5-1
J: TRBJ2-7
size: few
CDR3: CASSLQGMRAYEQYF
DNA: TGCGCCAGCAGCTTACAGGGGATGCGCGCCTACGAGCAGTACTTC

D: NA
V: TRBV12-3/TRBV12-4
J: TRBJ1-6
size: many
CDR3: CASSSSVNSPLHF
DNA: TGTGCCAGCAGTTCGTCGGTAAATTCACCCCTCCACTTT

D: NA
V: TRBV12-3/TRBV12-4
J: TRBJ2-5
size: NA
CDR3: CASSFNRGRLGQETQYF
DNA: TGTGCCAGCAGCTTCAATCGTGGTCGATTAGGACAAGAGACCCAGTACTTC

D: NA
V: TRBV5-1
J: TRBJ2-5
size: NA
CDR3: CASTFWAGEETQYF
DNA: TGCGCCAGCACCTTTTGGGCAGGGGAAGAGACCCAGTACTTC

D: TRBD2
V: TRBV20-1
J: TRBJ2-5
size: NA
CDR3: CSARERRLAGGRETQYF
DNA: TGCAGTGCTAGAGAGAGACGACTAGCGGGGGGGCGAGAGACCCAGTACTTC

D: TRBD1
V: TRBV10-3
J: TRBJ1-4
size: many
CDR3: CAISEGRGNEKLFF
DNA: TGTGCCATCAGTGAGGGCAGGGGGAACGAAAAACTGTTTTTT

D: NA
V: TRBV29-1
J: TRBJ2-5
size: NA
CDR3: CSVEVSQETQYF
DNA: TGCAGCGTTGAAGTCAGCCAAGAGACCCAGTACTTC

D: NA
V: TRBV9
J: TRBJ2-2
size: many
CDR3: CASSVDVGELFF
DNA: TGTGCCAGCAGCGTAGACGTCGGGGAGCTGTTTTTT

D: NA
V: TRBV3-1
J: TRBJ2-2
size: few
CDR3: CASSQDWRDRTGELFF
DNA: TGTGCCAGCAGCCAAGATTGGAGGGATCGGACCGGGGAGCTGTTTTTT